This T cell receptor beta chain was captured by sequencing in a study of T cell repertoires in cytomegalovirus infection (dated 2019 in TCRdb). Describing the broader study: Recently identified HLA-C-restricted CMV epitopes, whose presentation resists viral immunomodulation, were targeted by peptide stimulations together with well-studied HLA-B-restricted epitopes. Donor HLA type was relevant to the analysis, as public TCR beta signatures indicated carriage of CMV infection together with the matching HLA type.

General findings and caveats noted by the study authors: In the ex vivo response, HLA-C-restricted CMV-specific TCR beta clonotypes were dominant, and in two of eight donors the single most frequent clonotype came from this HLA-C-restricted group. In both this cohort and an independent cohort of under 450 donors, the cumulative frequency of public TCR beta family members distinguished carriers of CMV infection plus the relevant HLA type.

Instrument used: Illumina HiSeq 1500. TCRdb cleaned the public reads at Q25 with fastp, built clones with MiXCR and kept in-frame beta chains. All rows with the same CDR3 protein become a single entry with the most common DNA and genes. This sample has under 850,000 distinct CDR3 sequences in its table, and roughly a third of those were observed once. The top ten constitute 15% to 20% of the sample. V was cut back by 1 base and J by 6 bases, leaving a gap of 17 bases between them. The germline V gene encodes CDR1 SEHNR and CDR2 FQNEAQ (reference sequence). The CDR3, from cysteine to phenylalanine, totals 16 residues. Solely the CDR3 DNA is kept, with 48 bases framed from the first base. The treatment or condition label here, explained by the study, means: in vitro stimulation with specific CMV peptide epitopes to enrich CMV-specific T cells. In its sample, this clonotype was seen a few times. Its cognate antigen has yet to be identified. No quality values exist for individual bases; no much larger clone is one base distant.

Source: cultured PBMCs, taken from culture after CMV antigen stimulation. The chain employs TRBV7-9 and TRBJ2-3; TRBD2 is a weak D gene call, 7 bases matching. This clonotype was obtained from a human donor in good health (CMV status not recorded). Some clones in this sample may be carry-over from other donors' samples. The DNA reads TGTGCCAGCAGCTTAGTCAGCGCGGGGGCAGGGGATACGCAGTATTTT. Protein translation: CASSLVSAGAGDTQYF.